Shown below are 28 T cell receptor beta chains from a single sample sequenced in a study of CD4 and CD8 cells across lung adenocarcinoma regions. TCRdb processed the PCR reads anew with MiXCR; each CDR3 protein has one entry. The sample has 15,000 to 20,000 distinct CDR3 sequences, 50% seen once. Sequences were obtained from CD8+ T cells from the margin of a lung tumor. The receptors come from a male donor with lung adenocarcinoma. The CD4 and CD8 labels of this study may be unreliable.

This clonotype has at least ten counts. This chain connects TRBV10-2 to TRBJ1-5, with 8 bases lining up with TRBD1. The V gene end was trimmed by 6 bases and the J gene end by 1 base; junction bases not matched to a gene: 14. Germline V gives CDR1 WSHSY, CDR2 SAAADI. The CDR3 is made up of 18 amino acids. The CDR3 protein is CASSPTGTGLNSNQPQHF. The DNA of the CDR3 is TGCGCCAGCAGCCCCACTGGGACAGGTTTGAACAGCAATCAGCCCCAGCATTTT.

This clonotype was found once. The CDR3 bases are TGTGCCAGCAGTAGAGGGCCCGACACAGATACGCAGTATTTT. It encodes CASSRGPDTDTQYF. This chain joins TRBV6-1 and TRBJ2-3; weak D call: TRBD2 (5 bases). CDR1 MNHNS and CDR2 SASEGT come from the germline V gene. Trimming left V 5 bases short and J 2 bases short, with 11 bases between. The CDR3 has 14 amino acids.

V is TRBV11-3 and J is TRBJ2-3; D call uncertain. The V end was cut by 3 bases, the J end by 1 base, with 8 bases between. CDR1 is SGHNT and CDR2 is YENEEA in the germline V gene. The CDR3 has 14 residues. The CDR3 sequence: CASSFGSRTDTQYF. Here the CDR3 DNA reads TGTGCCAGCAGCTTTGGTTCCCGCACAGATACGCAGTATTTT.

In this sample, this clonotype turned up a few times. V is TRBV4-1 and J is TRBJ2-3, with TRBD2 matching over 8 bases. CDR1 MGHRA and CDR2 YSYEKL come from the germline V gene. The ends lost 1 base at V and 6 bases at J; junction bases unmatched: 3. CDR3 length equals 14 residues. The CDR3 DNA follows: TGCGCCAGCAGCCAAGTGGCGGGGGGTGATACGCAGTATTTT. Encoded protein: CASSQVAGGDTQYF.

The chain couples TRBV11-2 to TRBJ2-1, with 9 positions matching TRBD1. The J call may be wrong; the DNA end is better matched by TRBJ2-7. The CDR3 totals 16 residues. Germline values: CDR1 SGHAT, CDR2 FQNNGV. CDR3 region: CASSLDYGTGFDEQYF. CDR3 in DNA: TGTGCCAGCAGCTTAGATTACGGGACAGGGTTTGACGAGCAGTACTTC.

Notes on this clonotype: A read error may produce the germline difference seen at one junction end. The chain recombines TRBV6-1 with TRBJ2-3; possibly TRBD1 for D (7 bases). This CDR3 spans 15 amino acids. Germline assignment: CDR1 MNHNS and CDR2 SASEGT. The CDR3 nucleotides read TGTGCCAGCTCCACAGGGGTACTAGCCAAAGATACTCAGTATTTC. Translating gives CASSTGVLAKDTQYF.

The chain joins TRBV27 to TRBJ2-7, with 9 bases aligning to TRBD2. Trimming cost V 2 bases and J 1 base; bases outside gene matches: 3. Germline CDR1 reads MNHEY; CDR2 reads SMNVEV (reference sequence). This CDR3 has 15 residues. Here the CDR3 reads CASSLTSGLSYEQYF. The CDR3 DNA sequence: TGTGCCAGCAGTTTAACTAGCGGGCTATCCTACGAGCAGTACTTC.

The chain couples TRBV10-1 to TRBJ2-3, with 7 nucleotides matching TRBD2. CDR1 and CDR2 from the germline V gene are WNHNN and SYGVQD (reference sequence). The V gene end was trimmed by 8 bases and the J gene end by 6 bases; junction bases not matched to a gene: 5. This CDR3 spans 12 amino acids. The CDR3 coding sequence is TGCGCCAGCGGGGATAGCGGGGATACGCAGTATTTT. This sequence encodes CASGDSGDTQYF.

This clonotype was counted at least ten times. The chain links TRBV10-1 to TRBJ2-1; 8 bases map to TRBD2. Germline CDR1 reads WNHNN; CDR2 reads SYGVQD (reference sequence). The CDR3 extends over 16 amino acids. The junction had 16 bases not matched to a gene; V was cut back by 8 bases and J by 7 bases. CDR3 residues: CASASFQRECQNEQFF. The CDR3 DNA follows: TGCGCCAGCGCCTCGTTCCAGCGGGAGTGTCAGAATGAGCAGTTCTTC.

This clonotype was seen ten or more times. The chain joins TRBV7-2 to TRBJ1-5; D remains unclear. The V gene lost 2 bases and the J gene lost 5 bases, with 10 bases spanning the gap. CDR1 and CDR2 (germline): SGHTA, FQGNSA. This CDR3 is built from 14 residues. The CDR3 is CASSLISNDQPQHF. CDR3 DNA: TGTGCCAGCAGCTTAATCAGCAATGATCAGCCCCAGCATTTT.

The chain has TRBV6-5 and TRBJ1-2; 7 bases align to TRBD1. V was clipped by 6 bases and J by 4 bases; unmatched bases: 8. CDR1 MNHEY and CDR2 SVGAGI come from the germline V gene. The CDR3 sequence is 14 residues long. CDR3 nucleotide sequence: TGTGCCAGCAGCCACTCGGGACAGTCCTATGGCTACACCTTC. Residues: CASSHSGQSYGYTF.

The chain joins TRBV6-2 or TRBV6-3 to TRBJ2-1; tentatively, D is TRBD1 (6 bases). V lost 6 bases and J lost 0, with 15 bases in between. The CDR3 length is 16 residues. Germline V gives CDR1 MNHEY, CDR2 SVGEGT. CDR3 sequence (DNA): TGTGCCAGCAGACAACCAGGGGTCCCCTCCTACAATGAGCAGTTCTTC. Translation gives CASRQPGVPSYNEQFF.

A remark on this clonotype: One end of the junction varies from germline; a read error may be responsible. The chain couples TRBV6-5 to TRBJ2-3; either TRBD1 or TRBD2 may fit D (5 bases each). The J call may be faulty, since TRBJ2-7 better matches the DNA end. Germline-derived CDR1 and CDR2 are MNHEY and SVGAGI. CDR3 length equals 15 residues. The CDR3 spells CARSSGHRATNTQYF. CDR3 DNA: TGTGCCCGCAGTTCGGGGCACAGAGCCACAAATACGCAGTACTTC.

The chain is built from TRBV7-2 and TRBJ2-5; D tentatively reads TRBD1 or TRBD2 (7 bases each). The CDR3 length is 15 residues. The germline V gene has CDR1 SGHTA and CDR2 FQGNSA. The ends were cut back, 3 bases at V and 9 bases at J, with 20 bases in the middle. The DNA of the CDR3 is TGTGCCAGCAGCTTTGGGACCTTTCAGGGGGGGGCCCAGTACTTC. Translation: CASSFGTFQGGAQYF. The complete variable domain, with remaining parts taken from reference TRBV7-2 and TRBJ2-5, reads GAGVSQSPSNKVTEKGKDVELRCDPISGHTALYWYRQSLGQGLEFLIYFQGNSAPDKSGLPSDRFSAERTGGSVSTLTIQRTQQEDSAVYLCASSFGTFQGGAQYFGPGTRLLVL.

V and J are TRBV6-1 and TRBJ2-3, with D possibly matching TRBD1 (6 bases). Trimming removed 8 bases at V and 9 bases at J, with 27 bases between. The CDR3 is made up of 16 amino acids. The germline V gene has CDR1 MNHNS and CDR2 SASEGT. The CDR3 here is CASGEAGAGVGETQYF. The CDR3 bases are TGTGCCAGCGGGGAAGCCGGGGCAGGGGTTGGGGAGACGCAGTATTTT.

The chain employs TRBV6-1 and TRBJ2-4; tentatively, D is TRBD1 (5 bases). V dropped 3 bases and J dropped 13 bases, with 22 bases sitting between them. This CDR3 has 15 residues. Germline V gene sequence: CDR1 MNHNS, CDR2 SASEGT. CDR3 region: CASSEGQRATDTQYF. The DNA of the CDR3 is TGTGCCAGCAGTGAGGGGCAGCGAGCCACAGATACGCAGTACTTC.

In regard to this clonotype: Because the CDR3's place on the DNA is in doubt, the DNA is left out and the CDR3 is given as listed by TCRdb. The genes are TRBV10-2 and TRBJ2-4; the table names TRBD2, a call not compared with the DNA. The V gene's germline CDR1 is WSHSY and CDR2 SAAADI. The CDR3 has 14 amino acids, counting both end residues. The CDR3 is CGSWGGGAKNTQYF.

This clonotype was recorded at least ten times. J is TRBJ2-1 and V is TRBV9; 7 nucleotides align to TRBD2. The DNA end is more similar to TRBJ2-7, so the J call may be wrong. The CDR3 length is 15 residues. Per germline, CDR1 SGDLS and CDR2 YYNGEE. The CDR3 is CASSVDGGGAYEQYF. In nucleotides, the CDR3 is TGTGCCAGCAGCGTAGATGGGGGGGGTGCCTACGAGCAGTACTTC.

This chain links TRBV6-5 with TRBJ1-4; D gene ambiguous. V was cut by 6 bases and J by 0 bases, with 8 bases left in between. The CDR3 runs to 14 residues. CDR1 and CDR2 from the germline V gene are MNHEY and SVGAGI. In DNA form, the CDR3 reads TGTGCCAGCAGCTTACTGGCAACTAATGAAAAACTGTTTTTT. It encodes CASSLLATNEKLFF.

Regarding this clonotype: An end of the junction differs from the germline gene, which may be a read error. The chain uses TRBV6-1 and TRBJ2-5; 11 positions match TRBD2. CDR1 is MNHNS and CDR2 is SASEGT in the germline V gene. This CDR3 spans 15 amino acids. CDR3: CGRGKGGLAAETQYF. CDR3 in DNA: TGTGGCAGGGGCAAAGGGGGACTAGCGGCAGAGACCCAGTATTTC.

This clonotype was picked up a small number of times. The V call is TRBV10-1, the J call TRBJ1-5, with 7 positions matching TRBD1. The CDR3 is made up of 13 amino acids. Germline V gene sequence: CDR1 WNHNN, CDR2 SYGVQD (reference sequence). J gave up 2 bases and V 7 bases, and 2 bases lay outside the gene matches. This CDR3 is CASTGQGNQPQHF. The CDR3 region has the DNA TGCGCCAGCACCGGACAGGGCAATCAGCCCCAGCATTTT.

This CDR3 reads CASSLVITGRSYNEQFF. DNA for the CDR3: TGCGCCAGCAGCTTGGTTATCACGGGACGCTCCTACAATGAGCAGTTCTTC. The V gene is TRBV5-1, the J gene TRBJ2-1; D may match TRBD1 or TRBD2 (5 bases each). Germline V gives CDR1 SGHRS, CDR2 YFSETQ. This CDR3 is built from 17 residues. V gave up 0 bases and J gave up 0 bases, with 13 bases separating them. The variable domain in full, with the rest retrieved from reference TRBV5-1 and TRBJ2-1, is KAGVTQTPRYLIKTRGQQVTLSCSPISGHRSVSWYQQTPGQGLQFLFEYFSETQRNKGNFPGRFSGRQFSNSRSEMNVSTLELGDSALYLCASSLVITGRSYNEQFFGPGTRLTVL.

In the case of this clonotype: One end of the junction does not line up with germline, which may come from a read error. The V and J genes are TRBV5-6 and TRBJ2-1; a possible D gene is TRBD2 (7 bases). Germline CDR1 and CDR2: SGHDT and YYEEEE. This CDR3 contains 12 residues. The CDR3 sequence: CASREKGGEQLF. The CDR3 nucleotides read TGTGCCAGCAGGGAAAAGGGGGGGGAGCAGCTCTTC.

The chain uses TRBV6-1 and TRBJ2-5; D gene ambiguous. Germline V gene lookup returns CDR1 MNHNS and CDR2 SASEGT. V lost 1 base to trimming and J lost 7 bases, with 7 bases between them. The CDR3 consists of 12 residues. Here the CDR3 reads CASSEVEPTQYF. Here the CDR3 DNA reads TGTGCCAGCAGTGAAGTGGAGCCGACCCAGTACTTC.

By sample share, this clonotype is medium-sized. V usage is TRBV6-6 and J usage is TRBJ2-5; maybe TRBD2 (6 bases). Germline values: CDR1 MNHNY, CDR2 SVGAGI (reference sequence). The CDR3 is 13 residues long. Trimming cost V 8 bases and J 6 bases, with 16 bases left between them. The CDR3 loop is CASREPGVQTQYF. The CDR3 DNA is TGTGCCAGCCGGGAGCCAGGCGTACAGACCCAGTACTTC.

This clonotype occurred a few times. The rearrangement links TRBV6-1 to TRBJ1-1; no firm D call. Trimming removed 6 bases at V and 1 base at J, with 6 bases between. Germline CDR1 reads MNHNS; CDR2 reads SASEGT. The CDR3 has 12 residues. The CDR3 is CASSRRNTEAFF. CDR3 sequence (DNA): TGTGCCAGCAGCCGCAGGAACACTGAAGCTTTCTTT.

The chain is built from TRBV10-3 and TRBJ2-1, with D possibly being TRBD1 (5 bases). This CDR3 comprises 15 residues. Trimming stripped 5 bases from V and 4 bases from J, with 15 bases between. CDR1 is ENHRY, CDR2 SYGVKD, per germline. CDR3 nucleotides: TGTGCCATCAGTATCACCCAGCAGGGATACAATGAGCAGTTCTTC. Its protein is CAISITQQGYNEQFF.

The chain links TRBV20-1 to TRBJ1-1; possible D gene TRBD1, 6 bases. V gave up 5 bases and J gave up 4 bases, with 11 bases separating them. The germline gives CDR1 DFQATT, CDR2 SNEGSKA (reference sequence). CDR3 length: 12 residues. CDR3 residues: CSAHRVPTEAFF. The CDR3 DNA reads TGCAGTGCTCACAGGGTTCCCACTGAAGCTTTCTTT.